The present T cell receptor (beta chain) was sequenced within a study of blood T cell repertoires in COVID-19. Study overall: Acute-phase and convalescent COVID-19 samples originated in the United States, Italy and Spain. The cDNA or gDNA used as material had been derived from T cells, B-cell-depleted T cells, or PBMCs.

TCRdb keeps only in-frame clones here, not all; method: immunoSEQ multiplex PCR. In the table there are under 150,000 clones, about 76% of which are singletons. V was cut by 4 bases and J by 2 bases, with 6 bases left in between. From germline, CDR1 is SNHLY and CDR2 FYNNEI. The length of the CDR3 is 12 residues. The sample was peripheral blood. This sequence was found in a man older than 75 with acute or convalescent COVID-19. V gene TRBV2 combines with J gene TRBJ2-7; D gene uncertain. As DNA, the CDR3 is TGTGCCAGCAGTGCTCAGGCCTACGAGCAGTACTTC. Encoded protein: CASSAQAYEQYF.